This TCR beta chain is drawn from a study of post-analysis software for immune sequencing data. About the study: Patients had relapsing-remitting, secondary progressive or progressive-relapsing multiple sclerosis; some lacked subtype.

Study conclusions and caveats: Roughly five TRBV segments were more frequent in patients than controls; TRBV5-6, TRBV5-1 and TRBV20-1 belonged to this group. Controls significantly exceeded multiple sclerosis patients in normalized Chao1 diversity.

V lost 6 bases, J lost 8 bases, and 11 bases lay in between. The CDR3 runs to 12 residues. To note about this clonotype: Its target is not known.

The TCR beta cDNA libraries contained unique molecular identifiers. cDNA molecules numbering about 490,000 came from approximately 1 to 10 million T cells. TCRdb independently ran MiXCR on the PCR reads; one entry per CDR3 protein. The table has about 680,000 distinct CDR3 sequences, roughly three fifths seen once. The source material was blood. V and J are TRBV12-3 or TRBV12-4 and TRBJ2-1; possible D gene TRBD1, 6 bases. The source of this sequence is a girl under 10 years old with multiple sclerosis. The CDR3 region has the DNA TGTGCCAGCAGCTTACAGGGCTATGAGCAGTTCTTC. Its translation: CASSLQGYEQFF.